Below, one T cell receptor beta chain is given with its context. Measured with immunoSEQ multiplex PCR; TCRdb has only the in-frame clones, and not every one. The table has about 70,000 clones, roughly 85% seen once. There are 14 residues in the CDR3. Germline V gene data show CDR1 as GTSNPN and CDR2 as SVGIG (reference sequence). Trimming shortened V by 7 bases and J by 1 base, and 13 bases separated the two germline ends. The sample originates from a study of blood T cell repertoires in COVID-19. The chain employs TRBV30 and TRBJ2-2; possibly TRBD1 for D (5 bases). The sequenced sample consisted of peripheral blood. This receptor was obtained from a woman older than 75 with acute or convalescent COVID-19. CDR3 sequence reads: CAFRVKGNTGELFF. The CDR3 bases are TGTGCCTTCAGGGTCAAAGGGAACACCGGGGAGCTGTTTTTT.